This T cell receptor (beta chain) was identified in a study of identical twins. TCRdb analysed the 5' RACE reads with MiXCR anew, one entry per CDR3 protein. The repertoire has roughly 710,000 distinct CDR3 sequences, around 6.1% of them found once; the top ten carry around 2%. This CDR3 is built from 13 residues. The germline gives CDR1 SQVTM, CDR2 ANQGSEA. Trimming stripped 6 bases from V and 3 bases from J, with 14 bases between. This clonotype was recorded at least ten times. Input material: naive T cells sorted from blood. The TCR originated in a man younger than 35 in good health. This chain uses TRBV29-1 with TRBJ1-1; D may be TRBD1 (6 bases). The CDR3 coding sequence is TGCAGCGTGTCCCGGGACATTGACACTGAAGCTTTCTTT. Protein: CSVSRDIDTEAFF.